The 10 T cell receptor delta chains in this list originate from one sample, sequenced in a study of gammadelta T cells in human blood. TCRdb fed the RT-PCR reads to CATT. The sample contains fewer than 2,500 delta-chain clones, approximately 2.8% of which appear only once. Sequenced sample: Vgamma9Vdelta2 gamma-delta T cells from fetal blood. Every receptor here comes from a human fetus.

This clone has more than one count but fewer than ten. TCRdb attributes to this sequence the protein of a much larger clone, which differs from the DNA translation at residue 5; a read error is likely, and the protein displayed is translated from the DNA. The V and J genes are TRDV2 and TRDJ1; 12 bases map to TRDD3. CDR1 is GEAIGNYY and CDR2 is EKD in the germline V gene. Trimming removed 3 bases from V and 3 bases from J; junction bases left unmatched: 7. The CDR3 runs to 16 residues. DNA of the CDR3: TGTGCCTGTGACGCTGGGGGATACGGTGAGGCCGATAAACTCATCTTT. Its protein product is CACDAGGYGEADKLIF.

This clone is judged medium-sized. V gene TRDV2 combines with J gene TRDJ3, with 11 positions matching TRDD3. V dropped 0 bases and J dropped 3; count of bases not matched to a gene: 3. The CDR3 sequence is 18 residues long. Germline V gene data show CDR1 as GEAIGNYY and CDR2 as EKD. CDR3 sequence (DNA): TGTGCCTGTGACACCGGTACTGGGGGATACTGGGACACCCGACAGATGTTTTTC. This encodes CACDTGTGGYWDTRQMFF.

A few counts support this clone. Translating this DNA gives a protein that differs at residues 5 and 10 from the TCRdb one, which belongs to a much larger clone; a read error is likely, and the protein shown is this translation. The rearrangement links TRDV2 to TRDJ3; 10 nucleotides match TRDD3. With 3 bases clipped from V and 2 bases from J, the junction kept 6 bases outside the gene matches. This CDR3 comprises 18 residues. Germline V gene sequence: CDR1 GEAIGNYY, CDR2 EKD. The CDR3 nucleotides are TGTGCCTGTGACTCCGTACTGGGGGATCCCTGGGACACCCGACAGATGTTTTTC. Its protein is CACDSVLGDPWDTRQMFF.

This sequence joins TRDV2 and TRDJ3, with 13 bases fitting TRDD3. Here the J gene was assigned by germline matching of the DNA, as TCRdb has none. Germline trimming cut 0 bases from V and 0 bases from J; bases unmatched to any gene: 7. The germline V gene encodes CDR1 GEAIGNYY and CDR2 EKD. There are 21 residues in the CDR3. The chain's CDR3 is CACDTVELGDTSSWDTRQMFF. CDR3 nucleotides: TGTGCCTGTGACACCGTGGAACTGGGGGATACGAGCTCCTGGGACACCCGACAGATGTTTTTC.

This clone was counted between two and nine times. The V gene is TRDV2, but the J gene lacks a call; the D call of TRDD3 is as the table states it, not checked on the DNA. CDR3 size: 18 residues. From germline, CDR1 is GEAIGNYY and CDR2 EKD. The chain's CDR3 is CACDLLGDISWDTRQMFF. In DNA, the CDR3 is TGTGCCTGTGACCTACTGGGGGATATTTCCTGGGACACCCGACAGATGTTCTTC.

This clone is classed as medium-sized. This chain connects TRDV2 to TRDJ3, with 11 nucleotides matching TRDD3. With V trimmed by 2 bases and J by 0 bases, 5 bases remained unmatched. CDR1 is GEAIGNYY and CDR2 is EKD in the germline V gene. The CDR3 is 19 amino acids. CDR3 DNA: TGTGCCTGTGACAAAATACTGGGGGATAGCTCCTGGGACACCCGACAGATGTTTTTC. It is translated as CACDKILGDSSWDTRQMFF.

Sample share makes this clone medium-sized (0.01 to 0.1%). This chain uses TRDV2 with TRDJ3, with TRDD3 identical over 12 bases. The CDR3 spans 20 residues. Looked up from germline, CDR1 is GEAIGNYY and CDR2 is EKD. J was trimmed by 0 bases and V by 3 bases; bases with no gene match: 8. The CDR3, as DNA: TGTGCCTGTGACGCTGTACTGGGGGATACCCCCTCCTGGGACACCCGACAGATGTTTTTC. Translated, it gives CACDAVLGDTPSWDTRQMFF.

Sample share makes this clone medium-sized (0.01 to 0.1%). This chain joins TRDV2 and TRDJ3; 10 nucleotides agree with TRDD3. CDR3 length: 22 amino acids. Germline trimming cut 2 bases from V and 0 bases from J; bases unmatched to any gene: 15. Germline assignment: CDR1 GEAIGNYY and CDR2 EKD. CDR3 sequence (DNA): TGTGCCTGTGACAGCCTTACTGGGGGATCCGCCCATAGCTCCTGGGACACCCGACAGATGTTTTTC. Translation: CACDSLTGGSAHSSWDTRQMFF.

The chain combines TRDV2 with TRDJ3; weak D call: TRDD3 (6 bases). The CDR3 sequence is 21 residues long. Germline assignment: CDR1 GEAIGNYY and CDR2 EKD. The ends were cut back, 1 base at V and 0 bases at J, with 21 bases in the middle. CDR3 region: CACDTWDEGDPSSWDTRQMFF. CDR3 coding DNA: TGTGCCTGTGACACTTGGGATGAGGGGGACCCAAGCTCCTGGGACACCCGACAGATGTTTTTC.

Details on this clone: This DNA translates differently at residue 5 from the TCRdb protein, which is that of a much larger clone; a read error is likely, and the protein shown is the DNA's own translation. The chain is built from TRDV2 and TRDJ3; 8 bases align to TRDD3. The CDR3 is made up of 19 amino acids. The V segment lost 3 bases and the J segment 0 bases; nucleotides outside the gene matches: 9. Germline assignment: CDR1 GEAIGNYY and CDR2 EKD. CDR3 DNA: TGTGCCTGTGACGCCTACTGGGGGCTTAGCTCCTGGGACACCCGACAGATGTTTTTC. The encoded protein is CACDAYWGLSSWDTRQMFF.